Shown below are 15 T cell receptor beta chains from a single sample sequenced in a study of T cells in Graves' hyperthyroidism and ophthalmopathy. Amplification of TCR beta CDR3 regions was performed using RNA transcripts as template. The TCR CDR3 first-round RT-PCR relied on the HTBI primer set. Each CDR3 protein is one row after TCRdb ran MiXCR on the multiplex PCR reads. The sample lists 300,000 to 450,000 distinct CDR3 sequences; 13% were seen once. The sample was blood. The receptors were sampled from a man aged 25-40 years with Graves' hyperthyroidism that later progressed to Graves' ophthalmopathy.

Only a few counts were recorded for this clonotype. This chain uses TRBV5-1 with TRBJ2-1; D gene unclear. From germline, CDR1 is SGHRS and CDR2 YFSETQ. The CDR3 covers 17 residues. V lost 0 bases, J lost 3 bases, and 16 bases lay in between. CDR3: CASSLELGYGFYNEQFF. The DNA of the CDR3 is TGCGCCAGCAGCTTGGAGTTGGGTTACGGATTCTACAATGAGCAGTTCTTC.

Remarks on this clonotype: At one of its ends the junction is not consistent with the germline gene, which may arise from a read error. The chain couples TRBV5-1 to TRBJ2-3; TRBD1 or TRBD2 may be the D gene (5 bases each). Germline CDR1 is SGHRS and CDR2 is YFSETQ. CDR3 length: 14 residues. In nucleotides, the CDR3 is TGCGCCAGCCGGGGCAGGGCTAACACAGCTACGCAGTATTTT. Amino acids: CASRGRANTATQYF.

This clonotype was counted many times. This chain connects TRBV27 to TRBJ1-4; no definite D call. V lost 5 bases to trimming and J lost 4 bases, with 14 bases between them. The length of the CDR3 is 15 residues. Germline V lookup: CDR1 MNHEY, CDR2 SMNVEV (reference sequence). The CDR3 region is CASSANFGRNEKLFF. The CDR3 bases are TGTGCCAGCAGTGCGAACTTCGGTCGTAATGAAAAACTGTTTTTT.

This rearrangement joins TRBV5-8 to TRBJ2-2; unclear D gene. The CDR3 is 16 residues long. Trimming shortened V by 2 bases and J by 0 bases, and 11 bases separated the two germline ends. CDR1 is SGHTS, CDR2 YDEGEE, per germline. The CDR3 loop reads CASSFPGNSNTGELFF. CDR3 DNA sequence: TGTGCCAGCAGCTTCCCCGGAAATTCGAACACCGGGGAGCTGTTTTTT.

This clonotype was recorded many times. The rearrangement uses TRBV7-9 and TRBJ2-1; no definite D call. V lost 5 bases and J lost 8, with 10 bases in between. This CDR3 region has 12 residues. Germline loops: CDR1 SEHNR, CDR2 FQNEAQ (reference sequence). The DNA for the CDR3 is TGTGCCAGCAGCCCCCTGGCTTATGAGCAGTTCTTC. This codes for CASSPLAYEQFF.

The J gene is TRBJ2-2, the V gene TRBV20-1; a weak D match, TRBD1 (5 bases). The CDR3 covers 16 residues. Trimming removed 5 bases at V and 6 bases at J, with 22 bases between. CDR1 DFQATT and CDR2 SNEGSKA come from the germline V gene (reference sequence). The DNA for the CDR3 is TGCAGTGCTCCCCTCCCCGCAGGGCCGGTGCCCGGGGAGCTGTTTTTT. It codes for CSAPLPAGPVPGELFF.

The chain uses TRBV4-1 and TRBJ2-7; TRBD1 matches at 7 bases. This CDR3 has 16 amino acids. The V gene end was trimmed by 4 bases and the J gene end by 3 bases; junction bases not matched to a gene: 12. Germline CDR1 reads MGHRA; CDR2 reads YSYEKL. In DNA, the CDR3 is TGCGCCAGCAGCCCTGTTCTCCGGGACAGCAACTACGAGCAGTACTTC. The encoded protein is CASSPVLRDSNYEQYF.

This clonotype has at least ten counts. The genes are TRBV28 and TRBJ1-1, with D uncertain. The CDR3 is 16 residues long. V shed 4 bases and J shed 1 base, with 16 bases lying between them. Germline V gene data show CDR1 as MDHEN and CDR2 as SYDVKM. The CDR3 spells CASSSLAGRRNTEAFF. CDR3 nucleotides: TGTGCCAGCAGTTCTCTGGCTGGGCGGCGGAACACTGAAGCTTTCTTT.

This clonotype was seen only a few times. This rearrangement joins TRBV5-1 to TRBJ1-2, with no clear D. Germline V gene sequence: CDR1 SGHRS, CDR2 YFSETQ. This CDR3 is 13 amino acids long. Trimming shortened V by 0 bases and J by 6 bases, and 9 bases separated the two germline ends. Written as DNA, the CDR3 is TGCGCCAGCAGCTTGGAGGCAGACAATGGCTACACCTTC. The encoded protein is CASSLEADNGYTF. The complete variable domain, with remaining parts taken from reference TRBV5-1 and TRBJ1-2, reads KAGVTQTPRYLIKTRGQQVTLSCSPISGHRSVSWYQQTPGQGLQFLFEYFSETQRNKGNFPGRFSGRQFSNSRSEMNVSTLELGDSALYLCASSLEADNGYTFGSGTRLTVV.

The sample holds many counts of this clonotype. V usage is TRBV30 and J usage is TRBJ1-3; D might be TRBD1 (5 bases). The CDR3 is 16 residues long. Germline V gene data show CDR1 as GTSNPN and CDR2 as SVGIG (reference sequence). V dropped 0 bases and J dropped 1 base, with 13 bases sitting between them. CDR3 in DNA: TGTGCCTGGAGTGTACAGGACGGAGGGTCTGGAAACACCATATATTTT. Protein product: CAWSVQDGGSGNTIYF.

In its sample, this clonotype was seen a few times. J is TRBJ1-2 and V is TRBV5-1; D uncertain. Trimming left V 4 bases short and J 7 bases short, with 11 bases between. The CDR3 has 12 residues. Germline lookup yields CDR1 SGHRS and CDR2 YFSETQ. CDR3 sequence reads: CASSEELGGYTF. CDR3 sequence (DNA): TGCGCCAGCAGCGAAGAGTTAGGTGGCTACACCTTC.

This clonotype was detected only a few times. This chain links TRBV25-1 with TRBJ2-7; D is perhaps TRBD1 or TRBD2 (6 bases each). Trimming cost V 4 bases and J 5 bases, with 12 bases left between them. The CDR3 has 13 residues. CDR1 and CDR2 (germline): MGHDK, SYGVNS. The CDR3 reads CASSAPGEDEQYF. DNA for the CDR3: TGTGCCAGCAGTGCTCCAGGGGAGGACGAGCAGTACTTC.

This clonotype occurred a few times. This rearrangement joins TRBV4-1 to TRBJ2-2, with TRBD2 identical over 7 bases. The trim removed 4 bases at V and 1 base at J, leaving 3 bases unmatched. The CDR3 extends over 15 amino acids. Germline CDR1 is MGHRA and CDR2 is YSYEKL. The chain's CDR3 is CASSPGGWNTGELFF. The CDR3 DNA is TGCGCCAGCAGCCCGGGGGGTTGGAACACCGGGGAGCTGTTTTTT.

This sequence joins TRBV3-1 and TRBJ1-1; tentatively, D is TRBD1 (6 bases). Germline V lookup: CDR1 LGHDT, CDR2 YNNKEL (reference sequence). Trimming removed 1 base at V and 3 bases at J, with 9 bases between. CDR3 length equals 14 residues. The CDR3 nucleotides are TGTGCCAGCAGCCAAGGACAGGCCTACACTGAAGCTTTCTTT. Its protein is CASSQGQAYTEAFF.

This clonotype has at least ten counts. The chain employs TRBV15 and TRBJ1-5; weak D call: TRBD1 (5 bases). The CDR3 runs 15 residues. The germline V and J ends were trimmed by 0 bases and 9 bases, with 15 bases remaining between them. Germline V gene lookup returns CDR1 LNHNV and CDR2 YYDKDF (reference sequence). Here the CDR3 reads CATSRDRDPIWPQHF. The CDR3, as DNA: TGTGCCACCAGCAGAGACCGGGACCCCATATGGCCCCAGCATTTT.